The clone carrying this T cell receptor beta chain was counted between two and nine times. As yet, its antigen is unknown. These data belong to a study of graft-versus-host responses after intestinal transplantation. Study as a whole: Induction using anti-thymocyte globulin, followed by tacrolimus and steroids for 2 to 4 years, was given to all recipients.

There are 14 residues in the CDR3. Germline CDR1 reads LNHDA; CDR2 reads SQIVND (reference sequence). Trimming removed 2 bases from V and 7 bases from J, with 14 bases in between. TCRdb's copy holds only in-frame clones and misses some; the assay was immunoSEQ multiplex PCR. There are some 85,000 clones in the sample; approximately 90% occur only once, and roughly 0.43% lies in the top ten. Source: unstimulated CD8+ T cells sorted from spleen or lymph node cells, taken before transplant. This receptor was obtained from a human donor who was the organ donor for an intestinal transplant. This sequence joins TRBV19 and TRBJ1-1; D is perhaps TRBD1 (5 bases). CDR3 DNA: TGTGCCAGTAGTATACAGGGTAGGGCCTATGAAGCTTTCTTT. It yields the protein CASSIQGRAYEAFF.